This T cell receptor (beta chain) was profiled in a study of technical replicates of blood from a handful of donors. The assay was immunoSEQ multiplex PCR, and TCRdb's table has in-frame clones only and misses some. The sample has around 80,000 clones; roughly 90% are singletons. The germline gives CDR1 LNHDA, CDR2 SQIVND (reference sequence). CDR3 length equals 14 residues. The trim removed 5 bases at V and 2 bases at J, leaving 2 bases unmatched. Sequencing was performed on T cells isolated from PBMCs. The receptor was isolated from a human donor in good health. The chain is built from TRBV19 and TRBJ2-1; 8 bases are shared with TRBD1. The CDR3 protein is CASSLQGAYNEQFF. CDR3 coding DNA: TGTGCCAGTAGTTTACAGGGGGCCTACAATGAGCAGTTCTTC.